This T cell receptor (beta chain) emerged from a study of T cell clusters in autoimmune cytopenias. Study observations and caveats: TRB repertoire shifts in secondary cytopenia and chronic lymphocytic leukemia mostly reflected lymphoma, not autoimmunity. Physiological T cell clusters of healthy donors were apparently absent in primary autoimmune cytopenia patients. Comparing secondary cytopenia with chronic lymphocytic leukemia showed no cluster-lack signature, apparently masked by lymphoma repertoire.

Each sample's input was roughly 250 ng genomic DNA, 35,000 to 40,000 genome equivalents. The CDR3 sequence is 15 residues long. This clonotype shows up as medium-sized by frequency. Its antigen is undetermined. Multiplex touch-down PCR amplified TRB using TRB-A and TRB-B pools in one tube. TCRdb processed the multiplex PCR reads again and assigns one entry to each CDR3 protein, with no DNA. The sample is made up of fewer than 3,500 distinct CDR3 sequences, and the top ten hold about 19% of it. This receptor was obtained from a human donor with an autoimmune cytopenia, with autoimmune hepatitis or in good health (not recorded which). The chain couples TRBV5-3 to TRBJ2-7; without DNA, the TCRdb call of TRBD2 cannot be checked. TRBV5-3 is marked as an open reading frame, function uncertain. Input material: peripheral blood. The CDR3 region is CARSADRDFPYEQYF.